The present T cell receptor beta chain was sequenced within a study of blood T cell repertoires in COVID-19. Looking at the study overall: T cells, B-cell-depleted T cells, or PBMCs provided the cDNA or gDNA that served as material.

The V gene end was trimmed by 8 bases and the J gene end by 4 bases; junction bases not matched to a gene: 8. The CDR3 is 15 amino acids. Germline values: CDR1 MNHEY, CDR2 SMNVEV (reference sequence). In the original processing: The assay estimated nucleated cells by amplifying reference gene primers. Generated by immunoSEQ multiplex PCR, the TCRdb table keeps only in-frame clones and is missing some. That table supplies the V and J calls and clone size; D and trimming were determined from the DNA. The sample consists of hundreds of thousands of clones, about 90% of them appearing once. This clone was counted once. Seattle-derived patients entered the study during active infection and were followed longitudinally.

The TCR originated in a woman under 40 with COVID-19, enrolled during active disease. The sequenced material came from peripheral blood. V gene TRBV27 combines with J gene TRBJ1-5; TRBD1 matches 10 bases. The CDR3 region is CASGQGGGPNQPQHF. CDR3 nucleotide sequence: TGTGCCAGCGGACAGGGGGGGGGTCCTAATCAGCCCCAGCATTTT.